This TCR beta chain came from a study of blood T cell repertoires in COVID-19. Looking at the study overall: Acute and convalescent COVID-19 specimens originated in the United States, Italy and Spain.

Patients in Seattle were enrolled during active infection, then followed longitudinally. CDR3 size: 13 residues. Trimming left V 3 bases short and J 2 bases short, with 5 bases between. Source study methods: Amplification of reference gene primers was used by the study to estimate nucleated cell counts. Assay used: immunoSEQ multiplex PCR; TCRdb lists only in-frame clones, some missing. Clone size and the V and J calls come from that table; the DNA yielded D and trimming. This sample yields about 260,000 clones, of which roughly 88% are seen a single time; roughly 10% belongs to the top ten. The V and J genes are TRBV12-3 or TRBV12-4 and TRBJ1-3; D is uncertain. Source material: peripheral blood. The receptor's source is a woman in her 70s with COVID-19, enrolled during active disease. CDR3 in amino acids: CASSFPAGNTIYF. CDR3 coding DNA: TGTGCCAGCAGTTTTCCGGCTGGAAACACCATATATTTT.